This section outlines one T cell receptor (beta chain) sequence together with its context. This specimen comes from a study of blood T cell repertoires in COVID-19. Study-wide context: Spain, Italy and the United States supplied samples that represented acute and convalescent COVID-19. T cells, B-cell-depleted T cells, or PBMCs provided the cDNA or gDNA that served as material.

The V gene's germline CDR1 is LNHDA and CDR2 SQIVND (reference sequence). Trimming took 10 bases from V and 8 from J; bases not matched to a gene: 8. This CDR3 has 13 residues. In the study's own analysis: Using reference gene primer amplification, nucleated cell counts were estimated. Assay used: immunoSEQ multiplex PCR; TCRdb lists only in-frame clones, some missing. Clonal size and the V and J genes are those of that table, whereas D and trimming came from the DNA. The table shows more than 150,000 clones, with less than 90% occurring only once. Sequencing was carried out using peripheral blood. This clonotype was sampled from a man in his sixties or seventies with active or convalescent COVID-19. The chain links TRBV19 to TRBJ1-4; 9 bases are shared with TRBD1. The chain's CDR3 is CATEDRGEEKLFF. The CDR3 coding sequence is TGTGCCACCGAGGACAGGGGAGAGGAAAAACTGTTTTTT.